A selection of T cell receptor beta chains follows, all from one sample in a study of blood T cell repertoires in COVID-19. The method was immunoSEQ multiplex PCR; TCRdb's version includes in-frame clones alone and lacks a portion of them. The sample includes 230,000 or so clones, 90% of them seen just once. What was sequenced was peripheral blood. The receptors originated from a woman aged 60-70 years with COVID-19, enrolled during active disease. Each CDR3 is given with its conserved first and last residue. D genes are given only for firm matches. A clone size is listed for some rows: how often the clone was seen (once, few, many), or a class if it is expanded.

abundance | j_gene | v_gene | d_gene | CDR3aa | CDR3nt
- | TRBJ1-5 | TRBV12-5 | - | CASGLVDRSSNQPQHF | TGTGCTAGTGGTTTGGTAGACAGGAGTAGCAATCAGCCCCAGCATTTT
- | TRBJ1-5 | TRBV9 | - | CASSVEDSYNQPQHF | TGTGCCAGCAGCGTAGAGGACAGCTACAATCAGCCCCAGCATTTT
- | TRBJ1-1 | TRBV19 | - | CASKTGRENTEAFF | TGTGCCAGTAAGACGGGCAGGGAGAACACTGAAGCTTTCTTT
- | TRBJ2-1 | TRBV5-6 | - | CASSLDTYNEQFF | TGTGCCAGCAGCTTGGACACGTACAATGAGCAGTTCTTC
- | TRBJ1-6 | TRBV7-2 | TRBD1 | CASSFGQGNNSPLHF | TGTGCCAGCAGCTTTGGACAGGGGAACAATTCACCCCTCCACTTT
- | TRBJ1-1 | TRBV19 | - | CASSPWGGSTEAFF | TGTGCCAGTAGTCCTTGGGGAGGAAGCACTGAAGCTTTCTTT
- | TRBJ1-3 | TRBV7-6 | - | CASSLGQRNTIYF | TGTGCCAGCAGCTTAGGGCAGAGAAACACCATATATTTT
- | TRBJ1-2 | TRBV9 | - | CASSERQGRDSTLTF | TGTGCCAGCAGCGAAAGGCAGGGGAGGGATTCTACGCTCACCTTC
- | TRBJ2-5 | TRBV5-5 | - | CASSQDQQGPQETQYF | TGTGCCAGCAGCCAAGATCAACAGGGACCCCAAGAGACCCAGTACTTC
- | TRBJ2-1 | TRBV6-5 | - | CASSYPSGTNEQFF | TGTGCCAGCAGTTACCCTTCAGGTACAAATGAGCAGTTCTTC
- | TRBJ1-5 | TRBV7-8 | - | CASSLAPGQVNQPQHF | TGTGCCAGCAGCTTAGCCCCCGGACAAGTCAATCAGCCCCAGCATTTT
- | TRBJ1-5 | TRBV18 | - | CASSPGGYEPQHF | TGTGCCAGCTCACCCGGGGGGTACGAGCCCCAGCATTTT
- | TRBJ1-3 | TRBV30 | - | CAWEGGGNTIYF | TGTGCCTGGGAGGGAGGTGGAAACACCATATATTTT
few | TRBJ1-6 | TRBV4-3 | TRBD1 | CASSRSDRDSPLHF | TGCGCCAGCAGCCGGTCCGACAGGGACTCACCCCTCCACTTT
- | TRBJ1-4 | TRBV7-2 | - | CASSFWGVLGFEKLFF | TGTGCCAGCAGCTTTTGGGGGGTACTCGGCTTTGAAAAACTGTTTTTT
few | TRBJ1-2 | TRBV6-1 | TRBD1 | CASSEWGTAFIYYGYTF | TGTGCCAGCAGTGAATGGGGGACAGCCTTTATTTACTATGGCTACACCTTC
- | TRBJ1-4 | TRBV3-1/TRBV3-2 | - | CASSQGGATNEKLFF | TGTGCCAGCAGCCAGGGAGGGGCAACTAATGAAAAACTGTTTTTT
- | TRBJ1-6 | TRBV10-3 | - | CVISGGTHSPLHF | TGTGTCATCAGTGGAGGGACTCATTCACCCCTCCACTTT
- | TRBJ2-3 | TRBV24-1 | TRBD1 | CATSDPQGADTQYF | TGTGCCACCAGTGATCCACAGGGGGCAGATACGCAGTATTTT
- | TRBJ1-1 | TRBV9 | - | CASSVASNTEAFF | TGTGCCAGCAGCGTAGCATCGAACACTGAAGCTTTCTTT
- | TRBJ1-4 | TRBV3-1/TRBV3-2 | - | CASSQGIEKLFF | TGTGCCAGCAGCCAAGGTATTGAAAAACTGTTTTTT
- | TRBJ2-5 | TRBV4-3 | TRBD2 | CASRPHSGGKETQYF | TGCGCCAGCCGACCGCATAGCGGGGGAAAAGAGACCCAGTACTTC
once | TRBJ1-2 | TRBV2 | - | CASSETPGQFYTF | TGTGCCAGCAGTGAAACTCCTGGACAGTTCTACACCTTC
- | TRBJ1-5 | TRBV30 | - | CAWSDAGFQPQHF | TGTGCCTGGAGTGATGCAGGGTTTCAGCCCCAGCATTTT
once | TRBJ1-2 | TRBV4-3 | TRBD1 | CASSQGQGWSGYTF | TGCGCCAGCAGCCAAGGACAGGGGTGGAGTGGCTACACCTTC
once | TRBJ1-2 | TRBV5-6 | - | CASSLAGGNYNYGYTF | TGTGCCAGCAGCTTGGCCGGAGGTAACTATAACTATGGCTACACCTTC
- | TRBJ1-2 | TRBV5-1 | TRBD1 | CASSMSGGSYGYTF | TGCGCCAGCAGCATGTCAGGGGGCTCGTATGGCTACACCTTC
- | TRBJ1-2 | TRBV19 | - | CASSMGQRRGYTF | TGTGCCAGTAGTATGGGGCAACGAAGGGGCTACACCTTC
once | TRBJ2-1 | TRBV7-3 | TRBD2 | CASSPLAGGPLEQFF | TGTGCCAGCAGCCCACTAGCGGGGGGGCCACTTGAGCAGTTCTTC
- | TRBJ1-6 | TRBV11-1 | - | CASSFEGSSPLHF | TGTGCCAGCAGCTTTGAGGGAAGTTCACCCCTCCACTTT
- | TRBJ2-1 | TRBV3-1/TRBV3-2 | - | CASSQGGEQFF | TGTGCCAGCAGCCAGGGGGGTGAGCAGTTCTTC
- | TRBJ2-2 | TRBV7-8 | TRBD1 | CASSPSPLGGPNTGELFF | TGTGCCAGCAGCCCCTCCCCCCTAGGGGGCCCAAACACCGGGGAGCTGTTTTTT
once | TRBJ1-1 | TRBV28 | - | CASSYQVLTGKDTEAFF | TGTGCCAGCAGTTATCAAGTTTTAACCGGGAAGGACACTGAAGCTTTCTTT
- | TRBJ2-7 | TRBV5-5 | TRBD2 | CASSLAREVYEQYF | TGTGCCAGCAGCTTGGCCCGGGAGGTCTACGAGCAGTACTTC
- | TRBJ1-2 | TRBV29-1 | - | CSVEGRDYGYTF | TGCAGCGTTGAAGGGAGAGACTATGGCTACACCTTC
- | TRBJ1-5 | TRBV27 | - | CASSLWGDNQPQHF | TGTGCCAGCAGTTTATGGGGGGACAATCAGCCCCAGCATTTT
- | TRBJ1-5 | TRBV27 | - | CASSYQGTGLDQPQHF | TGTGCCAGCAGTTATCAGGGTACGGGTCTTGATCAGCCCCAGCATTTT
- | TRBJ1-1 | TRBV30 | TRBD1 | CAYNRGESTEAFF | TGTGCCTATAACAGGGGGGAGAGCACTGAAGCTTTCTTT
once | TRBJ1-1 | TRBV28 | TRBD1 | CATLDRGNTEAFF | TGTGCCACCCTAGACAGGGGGAACACTGAAGCTTTCTTT
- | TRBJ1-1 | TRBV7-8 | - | CASSANIGVNTEAFF | TGTGCCAGCAGCGCAAACATCGGGGTGAACACTGAAGCTTTCTTT
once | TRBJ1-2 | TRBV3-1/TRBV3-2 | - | CASSRLQSAGNYGYTF | TGTGCCAGCAGCCGCCTCCAGTCGGCAGGCAACTATGGCTACACCTTC
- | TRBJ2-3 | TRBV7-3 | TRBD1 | CASTRQTGSTDTQYF | TGTGCCAGCACTCGCCAGACAGGGAGCACAGATACGCAGTATTTT
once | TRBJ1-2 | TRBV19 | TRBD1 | CASSVDRGVYGYTF | TGTGCCAGTAGTGTCGACAGGGGGGTCTATGGCTACACCTTC
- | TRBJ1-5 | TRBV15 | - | CATSRDVLKQWYFSNQPQHF | TGTGCCACCAGCAGAGATGTTCTGAAACAGTGGTATTTTAGCAATCAGCCCCAGCATTTT
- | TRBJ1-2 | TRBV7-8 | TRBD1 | CASSLALTWTGGSGGYTF | TGTGCCAGCAGCTTAGCCTTAACCTGGACAGGGGGATCGGGTGGCTACACCTTC
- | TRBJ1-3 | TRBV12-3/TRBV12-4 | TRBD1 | CASSTQGDTIYF | TGTGCCAGCAGCACACAGGGGGACACCATATATTTT
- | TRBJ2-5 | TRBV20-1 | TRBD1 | CSASQPQGRQETQYF | TGCAGTGCTAGTCAACCACAGGGGCGCCAAGAGACCCAGTACTTC
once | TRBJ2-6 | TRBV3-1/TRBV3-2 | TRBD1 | CASSPRTGGSGANVLTF | TGTGCCAGCAGCCCTCGGACAGGGGGCTCTGGGGCCAACGTCCTGACTTTC
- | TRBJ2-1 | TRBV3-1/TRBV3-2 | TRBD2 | CASSQAGRGGSNEQFF | TGTGCCAGCAGCCAAGCCGGACGGGGGGGTTCCAATGAGCAGTTCTTC
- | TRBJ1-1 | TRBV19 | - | CASSIENPGEAFF | TGTGCCAGTAGTATAGAGAATCCGGGGGAAGCTTTCTTT
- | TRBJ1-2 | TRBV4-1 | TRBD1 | CASSQDRTTGTYGYTF | TGCGCCAGCAGCCAAGATCGCACGACAGGGACGTATGGCTACACCTTC
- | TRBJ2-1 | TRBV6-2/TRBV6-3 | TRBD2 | CASRPSGGPYNEQFF | TGTGCCAGCAGACCTAGCGGGGGGCCTTACAATGAGCAGTTCTTC
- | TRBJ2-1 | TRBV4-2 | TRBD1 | CASSHQQGAGFESYNEQFF | TGTGCCAGCAGCCACCAACAGGGGGCCGGTTTCGAGTCCTACAATGAGCAGTTCTTC
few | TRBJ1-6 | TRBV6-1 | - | CASSETRLGGSPLHF | TGTGCCAGCAGTGAAACGCGCCTAGGGGGTTCACCCCTCCACTTT